Listed here is a single T cell receptor beta chain. What it binds is unknown. The CDR3 is made up of 14 amino acids. Sequenced by immunoSEQ multiplex PCR; TCRdb stores in-frame clones only, minus some. The table includes tens of thousands of clones, roughly nine tenths detected once. The record originates from a study of T cells in localized non-small cell lung cancer. Study-level findings and limits: Because sequencing included only one region (of the tumor), heterogeneity remains possible. Among blood samples, higher T cell density accompanied longer overall survival. Adjacent lung had a median roughly 50 of the 100 largest tumor clones. Peak T cell clonality was found in uninvolved adjacent lung, exceeding tumor.

The starting material was peripheral blood, obtained before any cancer treatment. This TCR was recovered from a woman aged 40-75 years with stage I lung adenocarcinoma. The chain uses TRBV21-1 and TRBJ2-3; TRBD1 is the table's D call and was not checked against the DNA. TRBV21-1 constitutes a pseudogene. CDR3 loop: CASSNLHSRARQYF. The CDR3 DNA follows: TGTGCCAGCAGCAATTTACATTCCAGGGCGCGTCAGTATTTT.